A single sample is the source of the 8 T cell receptor beta chains below, sequenced in a study of cytomegalovirus exposure and HLA in healthy donors. The study ran its PCR with 60 Vbeta and 13 Jbeta primers. Only in-frame clones appear in the TCRdb table, and some are missing; sequencing was by immunoSEQ multiplex PCR. The table lists about 140,000 clones, 73% of them singletons. The sequenced sample was PBMCs. These receptors were obtained from a woman aged 40 to 55 in good health and CMV-seronegative.

This clone was found once. This chain joins TRBV7-9 and TRBJ2-3, with 8 positions matching TRBD1. CDR1 SEHNR and CDR2 FQNEAQ come from the germline V gene (reference sequence). This CDR3 region has 15 residues. V shed 1 base, J shed 5 bases, and the junction held 5 bases outside the gene matches. The CDR3 nucleotides read TGTGCCAGCAGCTTAGGGAGGACAGGGCAAGATACGCAGTATTTT. Translating gives CASSLGRTGQDTQYF.

The chain has TRBV7-3 and TRBJ2-5; 8 positions match TRBD2. The ends lost 0 bases at V and 4 bases at J; junction bases unmatched: 4. This CDR3 contains 15 residues. CDR1 is SGHTA, CDR2 FQGTGA, per germline. The CDR3 is CASSLTSGGRETQYF. For the CDR3, the DNA is TGTGCCAGCAGCTTAACCAGCGGGGGTAGAGAGACCCAGTACTTC.

The CDR3 is CATSRVPDRAIKIFYEQYF. The CDR3 coding sequence is TGTGCCACCAGCAGAGTCCCGGACAGGGCGATCAAAATATTCTACGAGCAGTACTTC. V gene TRBV15 combines with J gene TRBJ2-5; TRBD1 matches 8 bases. Near its end, the DNA agrees better with TRBJ2-7, so the J call may be wrong. The germline gives CDR1 LNHNV, CDR2 YYDKDF (reference sequence). The length of the CDR3 is 19 residues.

This clone has just a few counts. The chain uses TRBV13 and TRBJ1-1; TRBD1 matches at 7 bases. The CDR3 runs to 15 residues. In germline, CDR1 is PRHDT, CDR2 FYEKMQ (reference sequence). V was pared by 1 base and J by 0 bases, with 2 bases of the junction left unmatched. CDR3 in amino acids: CASSLEGQMNTEAFF. The CDR3 region has the DNA TGTGCCAGCAGCTTAGAGGGACAGATGAACACTGAAGCTTTCTTT.

V is TRBV7-3 and J is TRBJ1-1, with a weak D call TRBD1 (5 bases). Trimming cost V 2 bases and J 0 bases, with 16 bases left between them. Germline V gene data show CDR1 as SGHTA and CDR2 as FQGTGA. The CDR3 loop spans 17 amino acids. The CDR3: CASSLSRAGRVNTEAFF. The CDR3 nucleotides are TGTGCCAGCAGCTTATCTCGGGCGGGACGGGTGAACACTGAAGCTTTCTTT. Drawing the rest from reference TRBV7-3 and TRBJ1-1, the complete variable domain is GAGVSQTPSNKVTEKGKYVELRCDPISGHTALYWYRQSLGQGPEFLIYFQGTGAADDSGLPNDRFFAVRPEGSVSTLKIQRTERGDSAVYLCASSLSRAGRVNTEAFFGQGTRLTVV.

The chain has TRBV18 and TRBJ2-2; 12 bases map to TRBD1. J lost 6 bases, V lost 3 bases, and 8 bases had no gene match. Germline lookup yields CDR1 KGHSH and CDR2 LQKENI. The CDR3 spans 17 residues. CDR3 sequence reads: CASSPYRDRGRAGELFF. The CDR3 DNA reads as TGTGCCAGCTCACCGTACCGGGACAGGGGGCGCGCCGGGGAGCTGTTTTTT.

V gene TRBV4-1 combines with J gene TRBJ2-5, with 8 bases fitting TRBD1. V gave up 8 bases and J gave up 2 bases; unmatched junction bases: 13. The CDR3 runs 16 residues. The germline V gene has CDR1 MGHRA and CDR2 YSYEKL. As DNA, the CDR3 is TGCGCCAGCTCCCTGGGATCGGACAGGGTACAAGAGACCCAGTACTTC. Encoded protein: CASSLGSDRVQETQYF.

The V call is TRBV18, the J call TRBJ1-1; a possible D gene is TRBD1 (5 bases). This CDR3 region has 15 residues. CDR1 is KGHSH, CDR2 LQKENI, per germline. Trimming shortened V by 1 base and J by 2 bases, and 11 bases separated the two germline ends. The DNA of the CDR3 is TGTGCCAGCTCACCACGGGGGGGGAGCAACACTGAAGCTTTCTTT. Residues: CASSPRGGSNTEAFF.